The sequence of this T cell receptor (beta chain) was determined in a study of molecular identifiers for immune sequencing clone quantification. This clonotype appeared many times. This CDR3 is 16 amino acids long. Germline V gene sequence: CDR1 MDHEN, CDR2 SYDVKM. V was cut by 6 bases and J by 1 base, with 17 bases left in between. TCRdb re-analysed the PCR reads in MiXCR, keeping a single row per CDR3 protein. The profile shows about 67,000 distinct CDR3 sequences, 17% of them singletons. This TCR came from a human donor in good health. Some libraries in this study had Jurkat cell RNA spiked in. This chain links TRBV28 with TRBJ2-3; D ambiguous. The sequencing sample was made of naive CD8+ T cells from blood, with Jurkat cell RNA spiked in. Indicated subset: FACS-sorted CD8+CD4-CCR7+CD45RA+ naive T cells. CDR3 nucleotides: TGTGCCAGCAGCCCCCCCGGACGGCGTGGCACAGATACGCAGTATTTT. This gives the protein CASSPPGRRGTDTQYF.